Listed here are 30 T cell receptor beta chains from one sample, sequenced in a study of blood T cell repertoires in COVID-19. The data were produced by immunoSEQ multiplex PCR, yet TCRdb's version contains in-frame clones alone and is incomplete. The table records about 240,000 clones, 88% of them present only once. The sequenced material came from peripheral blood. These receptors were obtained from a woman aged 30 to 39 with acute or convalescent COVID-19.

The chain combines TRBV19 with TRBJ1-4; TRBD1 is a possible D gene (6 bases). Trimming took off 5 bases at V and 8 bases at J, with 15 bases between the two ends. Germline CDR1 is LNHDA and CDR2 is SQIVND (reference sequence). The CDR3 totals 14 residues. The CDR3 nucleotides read TGTGCCAGTAGTGAGACAGGCCCAAGGGAAAAACTGTTTTTT. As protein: CASSETGPREKLFF.

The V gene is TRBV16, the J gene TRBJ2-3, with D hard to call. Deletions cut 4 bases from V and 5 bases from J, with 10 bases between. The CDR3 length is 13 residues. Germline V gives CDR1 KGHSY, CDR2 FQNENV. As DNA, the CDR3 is TGTGCCAGCAGCCTGTATTCGGGAGATACGCAGTATTTT. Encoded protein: CASSLYSGDTQYF.

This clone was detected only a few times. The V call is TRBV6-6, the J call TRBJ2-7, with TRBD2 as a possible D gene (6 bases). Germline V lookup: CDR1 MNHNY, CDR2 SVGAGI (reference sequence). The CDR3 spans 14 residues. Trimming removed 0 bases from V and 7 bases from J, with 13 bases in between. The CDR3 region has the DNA TGTGCCAGCAGTTACTCTCTCTGGGGGGTAGAGCAGTACTTC. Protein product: CASSYSLWGVEQYF.

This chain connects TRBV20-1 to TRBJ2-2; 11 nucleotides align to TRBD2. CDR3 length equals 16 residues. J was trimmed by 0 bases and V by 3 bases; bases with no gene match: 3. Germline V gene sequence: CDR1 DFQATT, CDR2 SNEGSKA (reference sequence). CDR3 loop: CSASKLAGANTGELFF. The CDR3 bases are TGCAGTGCTAGTAAACTAGCGGGGGCGAACACCGGGGAGCTGTTTTTT.

This chain's CDR3 is CASSLGQGAGEKLFF. The CDR3 DNA reads as TGTGCCAGCAGCTTAGGACAGGGGGCTGGTGAAAAACTGTTTTTT. The chain combines TRBV11-2 with TRBJ1-4; 10 bases agree with TRBD1. The CDR3 covers 15 residues. The germline CDR1 and CDR2 sequences are SGHAT and FQNNGV. The J segment lost 7 bases and the V segment lost 1 base, leaving 3 bases of the junction unmatched.

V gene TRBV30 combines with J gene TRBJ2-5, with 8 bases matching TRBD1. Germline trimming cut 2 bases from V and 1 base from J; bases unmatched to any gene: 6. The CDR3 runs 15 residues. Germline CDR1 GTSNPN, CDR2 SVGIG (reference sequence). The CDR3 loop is CAWSTMQGAQETQYF. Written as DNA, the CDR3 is TGTGCCTGGAGTACCATGCAGGGGGCCCAAGAGACCCAGTACTTC. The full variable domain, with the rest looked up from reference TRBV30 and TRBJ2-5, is SQTIHQWPATLVQPVGSPLSLECTVEGTSNPNLYWYRQAAGRGLQLLFYSVGIGQISSEVPQNLSASRPQDRQFILSSKKLLLSDSGFYLCAWSTMQGAQETQYFGPGTRLLVL.

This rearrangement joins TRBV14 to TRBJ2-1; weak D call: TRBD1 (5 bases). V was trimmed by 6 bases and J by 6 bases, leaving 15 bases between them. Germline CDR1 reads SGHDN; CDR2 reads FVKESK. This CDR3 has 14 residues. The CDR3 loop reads CASSPQGDGNEQFF. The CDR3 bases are TGTGCCAGCAGTCCGCAGGGTGATGGCAATGAGCAGTTCTTC. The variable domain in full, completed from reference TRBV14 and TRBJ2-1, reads EAGVTQFPSHSVIEKGQTVTLRCDPISGHDNLYWYRRVMGKEIKFLLHFVKESKQDESGMPNNRFLAERTGGTYSTLKVQPAELEDSGVYFCASSPQGDGNEQFFGPGTRLTVL.

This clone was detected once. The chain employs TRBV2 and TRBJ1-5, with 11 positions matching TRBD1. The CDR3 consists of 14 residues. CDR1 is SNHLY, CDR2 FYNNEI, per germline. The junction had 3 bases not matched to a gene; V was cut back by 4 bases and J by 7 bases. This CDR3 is CASSGDRGIQPQHF. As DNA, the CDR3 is TGTGCCAGCAGTGGGGACAGGGGGATCCAGCCCCAGCATTTT.

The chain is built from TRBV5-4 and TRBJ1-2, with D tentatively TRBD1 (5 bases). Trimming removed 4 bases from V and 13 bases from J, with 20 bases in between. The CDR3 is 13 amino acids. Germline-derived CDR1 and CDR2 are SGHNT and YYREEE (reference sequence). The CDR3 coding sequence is TGTGCCAGCAGCCCTATGGCCGCGGGGGGTGGCACCTTC. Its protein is CASSPMAAGGGTF.

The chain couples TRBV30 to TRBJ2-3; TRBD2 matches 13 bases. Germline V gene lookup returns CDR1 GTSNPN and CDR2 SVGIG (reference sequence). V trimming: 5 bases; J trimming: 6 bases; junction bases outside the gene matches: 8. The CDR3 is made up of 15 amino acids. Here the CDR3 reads CAWARTSGRLDTQYF. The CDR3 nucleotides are TGTGCCTGGGCCCGGACTAGCGGGAGACTTGATACGCAGTATTTT.

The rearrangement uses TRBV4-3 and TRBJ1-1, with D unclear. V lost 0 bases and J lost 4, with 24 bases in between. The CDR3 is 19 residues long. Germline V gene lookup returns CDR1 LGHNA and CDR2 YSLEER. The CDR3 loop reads CASSQDFPPYGREATEAFF. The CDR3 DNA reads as TGCGCCAGCAGCCAAGATTTCCCCCCCTACGGGAGGGAGGCCACTGAAGCTTTCTTT.

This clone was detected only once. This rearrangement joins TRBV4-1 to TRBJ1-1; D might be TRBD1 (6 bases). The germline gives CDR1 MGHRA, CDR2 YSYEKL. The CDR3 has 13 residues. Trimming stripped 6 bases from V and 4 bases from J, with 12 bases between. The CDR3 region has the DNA TGCGCCAGCAGGGCGACAGGTACCACTGAAGCTTTCTTT. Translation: CASRATGTTEAFF.

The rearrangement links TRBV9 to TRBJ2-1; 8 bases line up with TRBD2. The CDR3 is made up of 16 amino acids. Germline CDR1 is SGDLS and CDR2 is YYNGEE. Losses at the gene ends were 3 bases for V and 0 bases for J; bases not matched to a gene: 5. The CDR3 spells CASSGGSGSSYNEQFF. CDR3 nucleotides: TGTGCCAGCAGCGGGGGAAGCGGGAGCTCCTACAATGAGCAGTTCTTC.

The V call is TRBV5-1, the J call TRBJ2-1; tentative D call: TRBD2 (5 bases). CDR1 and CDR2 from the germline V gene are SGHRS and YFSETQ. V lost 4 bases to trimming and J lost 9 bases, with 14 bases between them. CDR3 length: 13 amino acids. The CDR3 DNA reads TGCGCCAGCAGCAAATGGACTGATAGTGAGCAGTTCTTC. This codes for CASSKWTDSEQFF.

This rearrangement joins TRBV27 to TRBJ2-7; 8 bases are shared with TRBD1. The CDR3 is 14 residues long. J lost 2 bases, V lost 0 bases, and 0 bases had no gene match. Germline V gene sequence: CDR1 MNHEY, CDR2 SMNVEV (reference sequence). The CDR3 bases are TGTGCCAGCAGTTTATCCAGGGGGCCCTACGAGCAGTACTTC. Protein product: CASSLSRGPYEQYF.

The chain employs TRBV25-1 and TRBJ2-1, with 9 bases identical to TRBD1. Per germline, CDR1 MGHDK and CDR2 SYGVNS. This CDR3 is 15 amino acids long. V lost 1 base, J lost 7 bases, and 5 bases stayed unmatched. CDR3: CASSEFGTGWNEQFF. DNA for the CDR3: TGTGCCAGCAGTGAATTCGGGACAGGGTGGAATGAGCAGTTCTTC. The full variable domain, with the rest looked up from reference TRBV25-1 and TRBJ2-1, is EADIYQTPRYLVIGTGKKITLECSQTMGHDKMYWYQQDPGMELHLIHYSYGVNSTEKGDLSSESTVSRIRTEHFPLTLESARPSHTSQYLCASSEFGTGWNEQFFGPGTRLTVL.

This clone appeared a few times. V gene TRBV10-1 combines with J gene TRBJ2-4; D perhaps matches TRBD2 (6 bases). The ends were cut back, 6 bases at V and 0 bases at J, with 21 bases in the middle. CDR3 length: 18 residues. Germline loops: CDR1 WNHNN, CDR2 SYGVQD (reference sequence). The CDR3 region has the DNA TGCGCCAGCAGCTTAGTCCCGGGACGGGGACTAGCCAAAAACATTCAGTACTTC. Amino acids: CASSLVPGRGLAKNIQYF.

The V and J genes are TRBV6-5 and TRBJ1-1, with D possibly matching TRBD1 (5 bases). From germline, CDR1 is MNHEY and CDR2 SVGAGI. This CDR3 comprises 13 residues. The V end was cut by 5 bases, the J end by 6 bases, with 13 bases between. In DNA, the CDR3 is TGTGCCAGCAGTACCGACTGGGGCGCTGAAGCTTTCTTT. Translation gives CASSTDWGAEAFF.

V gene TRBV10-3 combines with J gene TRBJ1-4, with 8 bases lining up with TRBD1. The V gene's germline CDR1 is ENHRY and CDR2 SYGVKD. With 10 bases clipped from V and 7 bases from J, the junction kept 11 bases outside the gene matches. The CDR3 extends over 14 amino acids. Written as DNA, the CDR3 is TGTGCCAGCCAGCCCCAGGGGGCAAGTGAAAAACTGTTTTTT. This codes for CASQPQGASEKLFF.

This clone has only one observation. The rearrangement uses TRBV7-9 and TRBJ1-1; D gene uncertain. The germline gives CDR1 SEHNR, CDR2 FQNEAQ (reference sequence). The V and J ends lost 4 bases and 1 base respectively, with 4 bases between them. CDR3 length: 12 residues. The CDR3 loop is CASSSWNTEAFF. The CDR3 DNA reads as TGTGCCAGCAGCTCCTGGAACACTGAAGCTTTCTTT.

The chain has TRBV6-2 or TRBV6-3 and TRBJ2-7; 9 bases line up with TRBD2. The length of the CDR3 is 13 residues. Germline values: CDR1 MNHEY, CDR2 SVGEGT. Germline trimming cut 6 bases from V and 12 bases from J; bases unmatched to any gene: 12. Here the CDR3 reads CASSRGLAPLSYF. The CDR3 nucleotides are TGTGCCAGCAGCCGAGGACTAGCGCCACTTTCGTACTTC.

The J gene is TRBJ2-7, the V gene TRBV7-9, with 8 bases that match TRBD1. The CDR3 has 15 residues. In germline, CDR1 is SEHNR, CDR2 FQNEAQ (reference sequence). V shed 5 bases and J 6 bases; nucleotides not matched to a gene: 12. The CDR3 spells CASSQSGQGILEQYF. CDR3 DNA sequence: TGTGCCAGCAGCCAGTCTGGACAGGGAATCCTCGAGCAGTACTTC.

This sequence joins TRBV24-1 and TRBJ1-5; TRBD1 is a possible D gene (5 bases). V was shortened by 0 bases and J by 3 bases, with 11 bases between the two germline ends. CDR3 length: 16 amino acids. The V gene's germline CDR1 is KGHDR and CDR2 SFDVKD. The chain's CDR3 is CATSDLVTDNNQPQHF. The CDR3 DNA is TGTGCCACCAGTGATTTGGTGACAGATAACAATCAGCCCCAGCATTTT.

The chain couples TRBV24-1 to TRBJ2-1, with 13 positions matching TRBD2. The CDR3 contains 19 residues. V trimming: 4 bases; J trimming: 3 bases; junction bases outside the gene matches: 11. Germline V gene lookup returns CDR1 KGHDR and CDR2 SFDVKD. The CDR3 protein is CATSDFRTSGSGVYNEQFF. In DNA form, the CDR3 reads TGTGCCACCAGTGACTTTCGGACTAGCGGGAGTGGGGTCTACAATGAGCAGTTCTTC.

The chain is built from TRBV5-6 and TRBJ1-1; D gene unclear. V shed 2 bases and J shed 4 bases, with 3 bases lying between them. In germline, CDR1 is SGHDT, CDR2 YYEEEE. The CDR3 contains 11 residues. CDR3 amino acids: CASSFGTEAFF. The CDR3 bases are TGTGCCAGCAGCTTCGGCACTGAAGCTTTCTTT.

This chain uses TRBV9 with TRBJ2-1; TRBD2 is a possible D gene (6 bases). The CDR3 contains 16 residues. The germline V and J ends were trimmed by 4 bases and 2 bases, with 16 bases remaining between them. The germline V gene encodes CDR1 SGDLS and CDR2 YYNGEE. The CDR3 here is CASSPRLALAYNEQFF. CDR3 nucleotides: TGTGCCAGCAGCCCCCGGCTAGCGCTAGCCTACAATGAGCAGTTCTTC.

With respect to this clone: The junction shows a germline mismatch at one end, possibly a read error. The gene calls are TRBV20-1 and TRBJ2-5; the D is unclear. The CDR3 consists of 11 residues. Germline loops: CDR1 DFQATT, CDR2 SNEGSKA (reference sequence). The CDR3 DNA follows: TGCAGTGCTAGAGACCAGGAGACCCAGTACTTC. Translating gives CSARDQETQYF.

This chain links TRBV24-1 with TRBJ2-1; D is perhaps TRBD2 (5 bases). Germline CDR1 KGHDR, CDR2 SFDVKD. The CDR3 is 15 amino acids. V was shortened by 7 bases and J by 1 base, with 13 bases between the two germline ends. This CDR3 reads CATSPRGKSYNEQFF. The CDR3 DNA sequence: TGTGCCACCAGCCCGAGAGGGAAATCCTACAATGAGCAGTTCTTC.

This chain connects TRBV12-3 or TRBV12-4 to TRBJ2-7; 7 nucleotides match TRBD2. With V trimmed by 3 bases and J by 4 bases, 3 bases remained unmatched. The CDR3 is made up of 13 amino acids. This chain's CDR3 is CASSFTGGYEQYF. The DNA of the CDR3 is TGTGCCAGCAGTTTCACGGGGGGATACGAGCAGTACTTC.

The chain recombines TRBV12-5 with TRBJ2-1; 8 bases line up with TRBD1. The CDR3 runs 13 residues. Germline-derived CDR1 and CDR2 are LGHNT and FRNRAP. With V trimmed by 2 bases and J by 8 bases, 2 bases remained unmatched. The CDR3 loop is CASGLNRGDEQFF. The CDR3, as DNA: TGTGCTAGTGGTTTGAACAGGGGGGATGAGCAGTTCTTC. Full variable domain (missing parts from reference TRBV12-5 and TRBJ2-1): DARVTQTPRHKVTEMGQEVTMRCQPILGHNTVFWYRQTMMQGLELLAYFRNRAPLDDSGMPKDRFSAEMPDATLATLKIQPSEPRDSAVYFCASGLNRGDEQFFGPGTRLTVL.